This TCR beta chain is drawn from a study of T cells after yellow fever vaccination. Study findings and constraints: Once the booster was given, most primary-vaccination clones reappeared, at approximately 97% for CD4 and over 70% for CD8. Abundant clonotypes from the bulk population could have been carried over as contaminants into FACS-sorted repertoires.

This clonotype was detected a few times. Its cognate antigen is unknown. 5'RACE template switching produced TCR cDNA carrying a universal primer site and UMIs. Each CDR3 protein is one row after TCRdb ran MiXCR on the 5' RACE reads. The profile shows more than 450,000 distinct CDR3 sequences, 21% of them singletons. The CDR3 consists of 13 residues. V was shortened by 6 bases and J by 2 bases, with 11 bases between the two germline ends. The germline V gene encodes CDR1 DFQATT and CDR2 SNEGSKA (reference sequence). The rearrangement links TRBV20-1 to TRBJ1-5; the D is unclear. Here the sequenced sample was PBMCs, taken approximately 20 days after the first yellow fever vaccination. The source of this sequence is a man younger than 35 who received the YFV17D yellow fever vaccine. This CDR3 is CSALGQGNQPQHF. The CDR3 region has the DNA TGCAGTGCCCTAGGGCAGGGCAATCAGCCCCAGCATTTT.